This entry features one TCR beta chain sequence. This record comes from a study of CD8+ T cells in alopecia areata. Overall study context: Treated patients swallowed 5 to 10 mg of oral tofacitinib twice daily.

It was cDNA, reverse transcribed from extracted RNA, that served as the sequencing template. The method was immunoSEQ multiplex PCR; TCRdb's version includes in-frame clones alone and lacks a portion of them. The sample contains more than 95,000 clones, around 86% of which appear only once. Treatment in this sample: oral pan-JAK inhibitor, 5-10 mg twice daily. Sorting separated CD4+ and CD8+ T cells out of PBMCs. V lost 8 bases to trimming and J lost 6 bases, with 19 bases between them. The CDR3 contains 14 residues. The V gene's germline CDR1 is MNHNS and CDR2 SASEGT. The specimen comprised CD8+ T cells sorted from blood, sampled between weeks 30 and 35, from a patient treated with tofacitinib. This receptor was identified in a human donor with alopecia areata. The chain couples TRBV6-1 to TRBJ2-5, with D tentatively TRBD2 (5 bases). The CDR3 spells CASDRSRGPKTQYF. As DNA, the CDR3 is TGTGCCAGCGACCGAAGTAGAGGGCCCAAGACCCAGTACTTC.